Listed below are T cell receptor beta chains from one sample, sequenced in a study of shared clonotypes between healthy human individuals. Profiling relied on immunoSEQ multiplex PCR, and the TCRdb table lists in-frame clones only, not all of them. Of roughly 380,000 clones listed, around 96% are singletons. The sample was memory CD8+ T cells sorted from blood. These TCRs come from a man younger than 45 in good health. The CDR3 runs from the conserved cysteine through the conserved F or W. A D gene is named only where the DNA matches it firmly. Size values are once, few and many counts, or a class for expanded clones, and some rows have none.

clone_size: -; j_call: TRBJ2-3; d_call: TRBD2; v_call: TRBV6-1; cdr3_aa: CASTGTSGDTQYF; cdr3_nt: TGTGCCAGCACCGGGACTAGCGGAGATACGCAGTATTTT
clone_size: -; j_call: TRBJ1-5; d_call: TRBD1; v_call: TRBV28; cdr3_aa: CASRGGQQPQHF; cdr3_nt: TGTGCCAGCAGGGGGGGACAGCAGCCCCAGCATTTT
clone_size: -; j_call: TRBJ2-1; d_call: TRBD2; v_call: TRBV6-5; cdr3_aa: CASRGGVKRGEQFF; cdr3_nt: TGTGCCAGCAGAGGCGGGGTTAAGCGGGGCGAGCAGTTCTTC
clone_size: once; j_call: TRBJ2-1; d_call: -; v_call: TRBV4-2; cdr3_aa: CASSQVDEQFF; cdr3_nt: TGTGCCAGCAGCCAAGTTGATGAGCAGTTCTTC
clone_size: -; j_call: TRBJ2-3; d_call: -; v_call: TRBV6-1; cdr3_aa: CASISVGSQTYTQYF; cdr3_nt: TGTGCCAGCATAAGCGTGGGCAGCCAGACTTATACGCAGTATTTT
clone_size: -; j_call: TRBJ1-2; d_call: TRBD1; v_call: TRBV5-4; cdr3_aa: CASSLDRAAGYTF; cdr3_nt: TGTGCCAGCAGTCTAGACAGGGCGGCTGGCTACACCTTC
clone_size: few; j_call: TRBJ2-1; d_call: TRBD2; v_call: TRBV5-5; cdr3_aa: CASNAGLAYNEQFF; cdr3_nt: TGTGCCAGCAACGCGGGACTAGCTTACAATGAGCAGTTCTTC
clone_size: -; j_call: TRBJ2-2; d_call: -; v_call: TRBV7-8; cdr3_aa: CASRLVGTGELFF; cdr3_nt: TGTGCCAGCAGGCTCGTAGGGACCGGGGAGCTGTTTTTT
clone_size: -; j_call: TRBJ2-7; d_call: TRBD1; v_call: TRBV20-1; cdr3_aa: CSATGGHEQYF; cdr3_nt: TGCAGTGCAACAGGGGGCCACGAGCAGTACTTC
clone_size: -; j_call: TRBJ2-7; d_call: TRBD1; v_call: TRBV11-3; cdr3_aa: CASSLAPPTGSVYEQYF; cdr3_nt: TGTGCCAGCAGCTTAGCCCCTCCGACAGGGTCCGTTTACGAGCAGTACTTC
clone_size: -; j_call: TRBJ2-7; d_call: -; v_call: TRBV7-2; cdr3_aa: CASRVGGPQDEQYF; cdr3_nt: TGTGCCAGCAGGGTGGGCGGCCCTCAGGACGAGCAGTACTTC
clone_size: -; j_call: TRBJ2-1; d_call: TRBD2; v_call: TRBV5-3; cdr3_aa: CARRESGSSYNEQFF; cdr3_nt: TGTGCCAGAAGAGAAAGCGGGAGCTCCTACAATGAGCAGTTCTTC
clone_size: -; j_call: TRBJ2-1; d_call: -; v_call: TRBV10-1; cdr3_aa: CASSDRTRVQFF; cdr3_nt: TGCGCCAGCAGTGATCGGACGCGGGTGCAGTTCTTC
clone_size: -; j_call: TRBJ2-1; d_call: TRBD1; v_call: TRBV7-2; cdr3_aa: CASSPTRGQTSEQFF; cdr3_nt: TGTGCCAGCAGCCCCACACGGGGACAGACAAGTGAGCAGTTCTTC
clone_size: -; j_call: TRBJ2-1; d_call: -; v_call: TRBV5-6; cdr3_aa: CASSAGRYNEQFF; cdr3_nt: TGTGCCAGCAGCGCGGGACGGTACAATGAGCAGTTCTTC
clone_size: -; j_call: TRBJ2-3; d_call: TRBD2; v_call: TRBV27; cdr3_aa: CASRFAGAEGTQYF; cdr3_nt: TGTGCCAGCAGATTTGCGGGAGCGGAAGGTACGCAGTATTTT
clone_size: -; j_call: TRBJ2-7; d_call: TRBD1; v_call: TRBV28; cdr3_aa: CASTPTTGYEQYF; cdr3_nt: TGTGCCAGCACCCCTACGACAGGGTACGAGCAGTACTTC
clone_size: once; j_call: TRBJ1-2; d_call: TRBD1; v_call: TRBV15; cdr3_aa: CATSRDGTGNLAPDEFLNGYTF; cdr3_nt: TGTGCCACCAGCAGAGACGGGACAGGGAACCTCGCCCCAGATGAGTTCTTAAATGGCTACACCTTC
clone_size: -; j_call: TRBJ2-7; d_call: TRBD1; v_call: TRBV28; cdr3_aa: CASGTGVYEQYF; cdr3_nt: TGTGCCAGCGGGACAGGGGTCTACGAGCAGTACTTC
clone_size: once; j_call: TRBJ1-2; d_call: TRBD1; v_call: TRBV19; cdr3_aa: CASRITGAGGYTF; cdr3_nt: TGTGCCAGTAGGATAACAGGGGCCGGGGGCTACACCTTC
clone_size: -; j_call: TRBJ2-6; d_call: -; v_call: TRBV4-1; cdr3_aa: CASSQAVETGANVLTF; cdr3_nt: TGCGCCAGCAGCCAAGCCGTCGAGACTGGGGCCAACGTCCTGACTTTC
clone_size: -; j_call: TRBJ2-3; d_call: -; v_call: TRBV2; cdr3_aa: CASSEAGYTDTQYF; cdr3_nt: TGTGCCAGCAGTGAAGCAGGATACACAGATACGCAGTATTTT
clone_size: -; j_call: TRBJ1-5; d_call: TRBD1; v_call: TRBV28; cdr3_aa: CASTPPAGGGQPQHF; cdr3_nt: TGTGCCAGCACTCCGCCCGCAGGGGGGGGTCAGCCCCAGCATTTT
clone_size: -; j_call: TRBJ2-3; d_call: TRBD2; v_call: TRBV7-2; cdr3_aa: CASSLELAGAGGTDTQYF; cdr3_nt: TGTGCCAGCAGCTTAGAACTAGCGGGAGCCGGTGGCACAGATACGCAGTATTTT
clone_size: -; j_call: TRBJ2-1; d_call: TRBD2; v_call: TRBV7-8; cdr3_aa: CASTLKRGYSYNEQFF; cdr3_nt: TGTGCCAGCACCTTAAAGCGGGGTTACTCCTACAATGAGCAGTTCTTC
clone_size: -; j_call: TRBJ2-1; d_call: -; v_call: TRBV7-2; cdr3_aa: CASSLGLAVYNEQFF; cdr3_nt: TGTGCCAGCAGCTTGGGGCTAGCCGTCTACAATGAGCAGTTCTTC
clone_size: -; j_call: TRBJ1-2; d_call: TRBD1; v_call: TRBV15; cdr3_aa: CATSGTGAYGYTF; cdr3_nt: TGTGCCACCAGCGGGACAGGGGCGTATGGCTACACCTTC
clone_size: -; j_call: TRBJ1-5; d_call: -; v_call: TRBV4-2; cdr3_aa: CASSQDLGNQPQHF; cdr3_nt: TGTGCCAGCAGCCAAGATTTGGGGAATCAGCCCCAGCATTTT
clone_size: -; j_call: TRBJ2-6; d_call: -; v_call: TRBV10-2; cdr3_aa: CASSEDRRWANVLTF; cdr3_nt: TGCGCCAGCAGTGAGGATAGGAGGTGGGCCAACGTCCTGACTTTC
clone_size: -; j_call: TRBJ2-1; d_call: TRBD2; v_call: TRBV5-4; cdr3_aa: CASRKNLAGAYNEQFF; cdr3_nt: TGTGCCAGCAGGAAGAATCTAGCGGGGGCCTACAATGAGCAGTTCTTC
clone_size: -; j_call: TRBJ2-6; d_call: -; v_call: TRBV5-4; cdr3_aa: CASSLAVTGANVLTF; cdr3_nt: TGTGCCAGCAGTCTCGCGGTGACTGGGGCCAACGTCCTGACTTTC
clone_size: -; j_call: TRBJ2-3; d_call: -; v_call: TRBV5-1; cdr3_aa: CASSLGRDTQYF; cdr3_nt: TGCGCCAGCAGCTTGGGACGGGATACGCAGTATTTT
clone_size: -; j_call: TRBJ2-1; d_call: TRBD2; v_call: TRBV10-2; cdr3_aa: CASSAGGPRNYNEQFF; cdr3_nt: TGCGCCAGCAGTGCGGGAGGGCCCCGTAACTACAATGAGCAGTTCTTC
clone_size: -; j_call: TRBJ2-5; d_call: TRBD1; v_call: TRBV7-8; cdr3_aa: CASSLMTGETQYF; cdr3_nt: TGTGCCAGCAGCTTAATGACAGGGGAGACCCAGTACTTC
clone_size: -; j_call: TRBJ1-1; d_call: -; v_call: TRBV7-9; cdr3_aa: CASSRKMNTEAFF; cdr3_nt: TGTGCCAGCAGCCGTAAGATGAACACTGAAGCTTTCTTT
clone_size: once; j_call: TRBJ2-7; d_call: -; v_call: TRBV28; cdr3_aa: CASSLFTLQGSEQYF; cdr3_nt: TGTGCCAGCAGTTTATTCACTTTACAGGGAAGCGAGCAGTACTTC
clone_size: -; j_call: TRBJ2-4; d_call: -; v_call: TRBV5-3; cdr3_aa: CASRPRGKEKNIQYF; cdr3_nt: TGTGCCAGTCGCCCGAGGGGGAAGGAGAAAAACATTCAGTACTTC
clone_size: once; j_call: TRBJ2-7; d_call: TRBD2; v_call: TRBV9; cdr3_aa: CASSVDGGRAAYEQYF; cdr3_nt: TGTGCCAGCAGCGTAGATGGCGGGAGGGCCGCTTACGAGCAGTACTTC
clone_size: -; j_call: TRBJ1-1; d_call: -; v_call: TRBV7-3; cdr3_aa: CASSTAAEFEAFF; cdr3_nt: TGTGCCAGCAGCACGGCAGCGGAGTTTGAAGCTTTCTTT
clone_size: -; j_call: TRBJ2-7; d_call: -; v_call: TRBV27; cdr3_aa: CASSLVNTLREQYF; cdr3_nt: TGTGCCAGCAGTTTAGTGAACACCCTACGGGAGCAGTACTTC
clone_size: -; j_call: TRBJ1-6; d_call: -; v_call: TRBV27; cdr3_aa: CASSLRGSGSYNSPLHF; cdr3_nt: TGTGCCAGCAGTTTAAGGGGGAGTGGCTCCTATAATTCACCCCTCCACTTT
clone_size: -; j_call: TRBJ2-3; d_call: TRBD2; v_call: TRBV7-2; cdr3_aa: CASSYFGLAGGLDTQYF; cdr3_nt: TGTGCCAGCAGTTATTTCGGGCTAGCGGGAGGCTTGGATACGCAGTATTTT
clone_size: once; j_call: TRBJ2-5; d_call: -; v_call: TRBV9; cdr3_aa: CASSVGVGGETQYF; cdr3_nt: TGTGCCAGCAGCGTAGGGGTCGGGGGAGAGACCCAGTACTTC
clone_size: -; j_call: TRBJ2-1; d_call: -; v_call: TRBV27; cdr3_aa: CASRRERSSYNEQFF; cdr3_nt: TGTGCCAGCAGGCGAGAGCGGAGCTCCTACAATGAGCAGTTCTTC
clone_size: -; j_call: TRBJ2-7; d_call: TRBD2; v_call: TRBV28; cdr3_aa: CASSLRTTSAYEQYF; cdr3_nt: TGTGCCAGCAGTTTAAGGACGACTAGCGCCTACGAGCAGTACTTC
clone_size: -; j_call: TRBJ1-6; d_call: -; v_call: TRBV4-2; cdr3_aa: CASSLDSVDSPLHF; cdr3_nt: TGTGCCAGCAGCCTTGACAGTGTAGACTCACCCCTCCACTTT
clone_size: -; j_call: TRBJ1-2; d_call: TRBD1; v_call: TRBV5-1; cdr3_aa: CASSPGQAHQRDYGYTF; cdr3_nt: TGCGCCAGCAGCCCGGGACAGGCGCACCAAAGGGACTATGGCTACACCTTC
clone_size: -; j_call: TRBJ1-4; d_call: TRBD1; v_call: TRBV5-8; cdr3_aa: CASSLGQGGGNEKLFF; cdr3_nt: TGTGCCAGCAGCTTAGGACAGGGCGGCGGTAATGAAAAACTGTTTTTT
clone_size: -; j_call: TRBJ2-3; d_call: -; v_call: TRBV28; cdr3_aa: CASSPNPPPLSTDTQYF; cdr3_nt: TGTGCCAGCAGCCCCAATCCCCCACCTCTAAGCACAGATACGCAGTATTTT
clone_size: -; j_call: TRBJ2-1; d_call: -; v_call: TRBV6-1; cdr3_aa: CASSEAVSMWISSYNEQFF; cdr3_nt: TGTGCCAGCAGTGAAGCGGTTTCTATGTGGATCAGCTCCTACAATGAGCAGTTCTTC
clone_size: -; j_call: TRBJ2-7; d_call: -; v_call: TRBV5-1; cdr3_aa: CASSFLGGVPQYF; cdr3_nt: TGCGCCAGCAGCTTCCTAGGCGGGGTTCCGCAGTACTTC
clone_size: -; j_call: TRBJ1-4; d_call: -; v_call: TRBV27; cdr3_aa: CASSPLGGRSEKLFF; cdr3_nt: TGTGCCAGCAGTCCCTTAGGGGGGCGGAGTGAAAAACTGTTTTTT
clone_size: once; j_call: TRBJ2-7; d_call: -; v_call: TRBV28; cdr3_aa: CASGSPYEQYF; cdr3_nt: TGTGCCAGCGGGTCACCCTACGAGCAGTACTTC